This is a list of T cell receptor beta chains from one sample in a study of CD8 T cells in ankylosing spondylitis. Each CDR3 protein is one row after TCRdb ran MiXCR on the 5' RACE reads. The table includes about 800,000 distinct CDR3 sequences, over 9.5% detected once. Sample: blood, either unsorted or a sorted T cell fraction (not recorded which). The receptors shown here come from a male donor with ankylosing spondylitis. Both conserved end residues are part of each CDR3. The order of the fields is CDR3 protein, V gene, clone size. Expanded clones get a size class; other rows say once, few or many, or leave the size out.

CDR3aa: CSVAWDNEQFF
v_gene: TRBV29-1
abundance: many

CDR3aa: CASSQADTEAFF
v_gene: TRBV14
abundance: -

CDR3aa: CASSRRTSQPQETQYF
v_gene: TRBV4-3
abundance: -

CDR3aa: CASSLDWRGTGELFF
v_gene: TRBV11-2
abundance: -

CDR3aa: CASSVTWDSTNYGYTF
v_gene: TRBV9
abundance: few

CDR3aa: CASSQRDYTDTQYF
v_gene: TRBV7-2
abundance: -

CDR3aa: CASSLLAGVLETQYF
v_gene: TRBV7-2
abundance: many

CDR3aa: CASSLAGQQTGELFF
v_gene: TRBV5-1
abundance: few

CDR3aa: CSATLNSYEQYF
v_gene: TRBV20-1
abundance: -

CDR3aa: CASSYSGLASKAFF
v_gene: TRBV6-5
abundance: few

CDR3aa: CASSFPALGTEAFF
v_gene: TRBV5-1
abundance: few

CDR3aa: CSARVGTGGSQPQHF
v_gene: TRBV20-1
abundance: -

CDR3aa: CASSETGGVHNEQFF
v_gene: TRBV7-8
abundance: -

CDR3aa: CASSHTENTGELFF
v_gene: TRBV7-8
abundance: many

CDR3aa: CSAGTVNTGELFF
v_gene: TRBV20-1
abundance: -

CDR3aa: CASSLAEGGEKLFF
v_gene: TRBV5-1
abundance: -

CDR3aa: CASSQELAGVQDIQYF
v_gene: TRBV4-3
abundance: -

CDR3aa: CAISGASGGIIDEQYF
v_gene: TRBV10-3
abundance: few

CDR3aa: CSAGLAGEGDTQYF
v_gene: TRBV20-1
abundance: few

CDR3aa: CASSEAGVTEAFF
v_gene: TRBV2
abundance: -

CDR3aa: CASSPRLAWGGSEQFF
v_gene: TRBV7-2
abundance: -

CDR3aa: CASSLASGTYNEQFF
v_gene: TRBV5-1
abundance: many

CDR3aa: CSATPGSRSYEQYF
v_gene: TRBV20-1
abundance: -

CDR3aa: CAISNSQGADYGYTF
v_gene: TRBV10-3
abundance: -

CDR3aa: CASSLVGQGAGAGELFF
v_gene: TRBV11-2
abundance: many

CDR3aa: CASSQVGSRTGELFF
v_gene: TRBV4-3
abundance: -

CDR3aa: CASSLQGWEETQYF
v_gene: TRBV7-8
abundance: -

CDR3aa: CASSPRVYEQFF
v_gene: TRBV5-6
abundance: -

CDR3aa: CAWSLDTPSTDTQYF
v_gene: TRBV30
abundance: -

CDR3aa: CASSNLRSVKRGEQYF
v_gene: TRBV25-1
abundance: few